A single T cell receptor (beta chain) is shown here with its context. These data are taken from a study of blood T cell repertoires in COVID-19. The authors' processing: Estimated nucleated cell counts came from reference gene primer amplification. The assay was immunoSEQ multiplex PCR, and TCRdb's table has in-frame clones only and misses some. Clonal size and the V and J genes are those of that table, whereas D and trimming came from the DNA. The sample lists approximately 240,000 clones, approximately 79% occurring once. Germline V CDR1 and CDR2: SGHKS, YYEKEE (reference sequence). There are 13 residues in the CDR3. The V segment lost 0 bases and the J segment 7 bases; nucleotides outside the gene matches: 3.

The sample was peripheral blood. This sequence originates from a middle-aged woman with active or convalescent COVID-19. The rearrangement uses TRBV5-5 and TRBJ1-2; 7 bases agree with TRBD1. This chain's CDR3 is CASSLGDRTGYTF. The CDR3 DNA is TGTGCCAGCAGCTTGGGGGACAGAACTGGCTACACCTTC.